This T cell receptor (beta chain) was identified during a study of T cell changes during pregnancy in multiple sclerosis. TCRdb keeps only in-frame clones here, not all; method: immunoSEQ multiplex PCR. The table includes about 39,000 clones, almost 95% detected once. Sample: CD4+ T cells from peripheral blood mononuclear cells, taken after pregnancy. The TCR was taken from a female donor with multiple sclerosis, enrolled in a pregnancy study.

CDR3 nucleotides: TGTGCCAGCTCACCGACAGGGGATGGTGGCTACACCTTC. Encoded protein: CASSPTGDGGYTF. This chain joins TRBV18 and TRBJ1-2; the match to TRBD1 covers 8 bases. The trim removed 3 bases at V and 7 bases at J, leaving 4 bases unmatched. From germline, CDR1 is KGHSH and CDR2 LQKENI. The CDR3 length is 13 residues.